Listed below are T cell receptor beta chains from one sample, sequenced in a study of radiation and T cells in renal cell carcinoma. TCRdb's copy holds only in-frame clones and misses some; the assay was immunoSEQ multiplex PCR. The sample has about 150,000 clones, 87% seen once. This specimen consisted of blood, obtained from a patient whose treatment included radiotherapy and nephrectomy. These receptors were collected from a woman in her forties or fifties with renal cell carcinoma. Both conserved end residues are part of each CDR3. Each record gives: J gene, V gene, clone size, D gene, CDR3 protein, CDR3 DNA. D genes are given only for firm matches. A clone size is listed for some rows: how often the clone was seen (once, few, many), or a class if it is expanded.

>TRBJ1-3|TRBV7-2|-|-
CASSPQTGPGNTIYF
TGTGCCAGCAGCCCGCAGACAGGCCCTGGAAACACCATATATTTT
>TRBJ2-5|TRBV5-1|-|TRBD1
CASSLKGQTQETQYF
TGCGCCAGCAGCCTTAAGGGACAGACACAAGAGACCCAGTACTTC
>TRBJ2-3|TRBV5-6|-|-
CASSFGAGVTDTQYF
TGTGCCAGCAGCTTTGGGGCAGGTGTCACAGATACGCAGTATTTT
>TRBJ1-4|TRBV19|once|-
CASSTTDINEKLFF
TGTGCCAGTAGTACGACGGACATTAATGAAAAACTGTTTTTT
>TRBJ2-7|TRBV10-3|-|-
CAISPGLGEQYF
TGTGCCATCAGCCCAGGGTTGGGCGAGCAGTACTTC
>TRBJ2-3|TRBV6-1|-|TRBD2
CASSEGAGGPNTDTQYF
TGTGCCAGCAGTGAAGGAGCGGGGGGGCCCAACACAGATACGCAGTATTTT
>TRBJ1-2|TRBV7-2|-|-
CASSLAGGGYTF
TGTGCCAGCAGCTTAGCTGGGGGGGGCTACACCTTC
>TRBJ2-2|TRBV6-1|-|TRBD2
CATGVGGPGTGELFF
TGTGCGACCGGGGTGGGAGGGCCTGGCACCGGGGAGCTGTTTTTT
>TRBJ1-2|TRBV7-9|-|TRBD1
CASSYRTGGNYGYTF
TGTGCCAGCAGCTATAGGACAGGGGGGAACTATGGCTACACCTTC
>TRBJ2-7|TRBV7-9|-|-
CASSSFADSYEQYF
TGTGCCAGCAGCTCCTTTGCCGACTCCTACGAGCAGTACTTC
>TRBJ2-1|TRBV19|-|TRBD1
CASRTGGLLEQFF
TGTGCCAGTAGGACAGGGGGTCTTCTGGAGCAGTTCTTC
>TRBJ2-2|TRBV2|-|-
CASSEAGGPTGELFF
TGTGCCAGCAGTGAAGCAGGGGGGCCCACCGGGGAGCTGTTTTTT
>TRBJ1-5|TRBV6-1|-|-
CTRGLDSNQPQHF
TGTACCAGGGGACTTGATAGCAATCAGCCCCAGCATTTT
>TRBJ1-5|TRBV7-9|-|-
CASSSQGRRQPQHF
TGTGCCAGCAGCTCCCAGGGGAGGCGCCAGCCCCAGCATTTT
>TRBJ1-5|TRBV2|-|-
CATRGEGSNQPQHF
TGTGCTACAAGGGGGGAGGGAAGCAATCAGCCCCAGCATTTT
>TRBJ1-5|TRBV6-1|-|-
CASRQAVNQPQHF
TGTGCCAGTAGACAGGCCGTTAATCAGCCCCAGCATTTT
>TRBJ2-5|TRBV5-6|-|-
CASSLGSALEETQYF
TGTGCCAGCAGCTTGGGATCGGCGCTAGAAGAGACCCAGTACTTC
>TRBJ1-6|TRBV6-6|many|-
CASSSRPNSPLHF
TGTGCCAGCAGTTCACGACCCAATTCACCCCTCCACTTT
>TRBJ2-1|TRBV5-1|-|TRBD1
CASSYDRVVHEQFF
TGCGCCAGCAGCTACGACAGGGTCGTACATGAGCAGTTCTTC
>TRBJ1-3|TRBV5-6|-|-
CASSLDVSGNTIYF
TGTGCCAGCAGCTTGGATGTCTCTGGAAACACCATATATTTT